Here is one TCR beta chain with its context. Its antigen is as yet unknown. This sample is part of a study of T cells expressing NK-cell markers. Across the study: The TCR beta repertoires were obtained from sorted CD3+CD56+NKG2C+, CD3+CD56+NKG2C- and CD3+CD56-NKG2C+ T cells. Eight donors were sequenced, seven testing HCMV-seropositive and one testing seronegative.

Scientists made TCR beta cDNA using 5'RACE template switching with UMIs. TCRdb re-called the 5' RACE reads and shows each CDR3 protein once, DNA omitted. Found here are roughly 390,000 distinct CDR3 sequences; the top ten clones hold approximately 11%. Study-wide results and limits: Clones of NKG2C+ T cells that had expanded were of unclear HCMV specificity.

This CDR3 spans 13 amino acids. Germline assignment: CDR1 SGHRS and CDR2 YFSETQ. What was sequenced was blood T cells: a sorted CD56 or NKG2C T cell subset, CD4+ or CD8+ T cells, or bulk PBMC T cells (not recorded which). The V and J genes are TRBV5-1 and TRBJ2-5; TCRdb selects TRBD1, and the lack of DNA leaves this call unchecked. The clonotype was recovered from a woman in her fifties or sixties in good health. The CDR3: CASSRRGSETQYF.